Below, 5 T cell receptor beta chains from the same sample are listed, as sequenced in a study of blood T cell repertoires in COVID-19. Repertoires were generated with immunoSEQ multiplex PCR, while TCRdb's copy carries only in-frame clones and drops some. The sample contains about 200,000 clones, 80% of which appear only once. Material: peripheral blood. Receptor source: a woman in her seventies with acute or convalescent COVID-19.

This chain uses TRBV18 with TRBJ1-1; possible D gene TRBD1, 5 bases. V lost 3 bases and J 5 bases, leaving 16 bases between the germline ends. CDR1 is KGHSH and CDR2 is LQKENI in the germline V gene. The CDR3 covers 15 residues. The CDR3 DNA is TGTGCCAGCTCACCCTCCAACAGCAGGGATACTGAAGCTTTCTTT. As protein: CASSPSNSRDTEAFF. Based on the CDR3 plus reference TRBV18 and TRBJ1-1, the full variable domain is NAGVMQNPRHLVRRRGQEARLRCSPMKGHSHVYWYRQLPEEGLKFMVYLQKENIIDESGMPKERFSAEFPKEGPSILRIQQVVRGDSAAYFCASSPSNSRDTEAFFGQGTRLTVV.

The chain recombines TRBV28 with TRBJ2-6; D not certain. The V end lost 5 bases, the J end lost 4 bases, and 9 bases lay between the germline ends. Germline assignment: CDR1 MDHEN and CDR2 SYDVKM. This CDR3 is 14 amino acids long. The CDR3 sequence is CASSRLPGANVLTF. CDR3 bases: TGTGCCAGCAGTCGCCTACCCGGGGCCAACGTCCTGACTTTC.

The J gene is TRBJ1-1, the V gene TRBV13; possibly TRBD1 for D (5 bases). Germline V lookup: CDR1 PRHDT, CDR2 FYEKMQ (reference sequence). V was trimmed by 5 bases and J by 5 bases, leaving 12 bases between them. This CDR3 is built from 13 residues. Written as DNA, the CDR3 is TGTGCCAGCAGCAAGTCGGGGGAAACTGAAGCTTTCTTT. This sequence encodes CASSKSGETEAFF.

This chain connects TRBV18 to TRBJ1-1; D is uncertain. This CDR3 contains 14 residues. CDR1 and CDR2 (germline): KGHSH, LQKENI. Trimming left V 2 bases short and J 3 bases short, with 10 bases between. CDR3 DNA: TGTGCCAGCTCACCAGGGAGGAGGGACACTGAAGCTTTCTTT. Translating it yields CASSPGRRDTEAFF.

The chain uses TRBV24-1 and TRBJ2-6; D perhaps matches TRBD1 (5 bases). CDR3 length equals 16 residues. CDR1 and CDR2 from the germline V gene are KGHDR and SFDVKD. The V gene lost 5 bases and the J gene lost 4 bases, with 14 bases spanning the gap. This chain's CDR3 is CATSAAGLVGANVLTF. CDR3 nucleotide sequence: TGTGCCACCAGTGCGGCAGGGTTGGTAGGGGCCAACGTCCTGACTTTC.